The clone carrying this TCR beta chain has only a few counts. The sample belongs to a study of blood T cell repertoires in COVID-19. As for the study in general: From the United States, Italy and Spain came samples of acute and convalescent COVID-19. The analysed material was cDNA or gDNA that came from T cells, B-cell-depleted T cells, or PBMCs.

Here immunoSEQ multiplex PCR was the method, and the copy in TCRdb shows in-frame clones only, minus some. The data hold about 240,000 clones, with roughly 82% observed a single time. Looked up from germline, CDR1 is SGHNT and CDR2 is YYREEE (reference sequence). With 2 bases removed from V and 9 bases from J, the gap between germline ends came to 9 bases. The CDR3 has 12 residues. The chain links TRBV5-4 to TRBJ2-1; D unclear. The sample consisted of peripheral blood. The sequence was collected from a man at least 80 years old with acute or convalescent COVID-19. The CDR3 coding sequence is TGTGCCAGCAGCTTTGACTGGATTGAGCAGTTCTTC. Its translation: CASSFDWIEQFF.